This entry features one T cell receptor (beta chain) sequence. Sequenced by immunoSEQ multiplex PCR; TCRdb stores in-frame clones only, minus some. This sample has 450,000 or so clones; roughly 91% occur once, and the top ten carry about 0.6%. This entry belongs to a study of blood T cell repertoires in COVID-19. Material for sequencing was PBMCs or T cells enriched from blood (not recorded which). The sequence was obtained from a man younger than 35 who had recovered from COVID-19.

The CDR3 DNA reads as TGTGCCAGCAGCCAGGTTAGTACCAATCAGCCCCAGCATTTT. This encodes CASSQVSTNQPQHF. The chain carries TRBV3-1 (or the pseudogene TRBV3-2) and TRBJ1-5, with D unresolved. This CDR3 contains 14 residues. Trimming removed 3 bases at V and 3 bases at J, with 9 bases between. From germline, CDR1 is LGHDT and CDR2 YNNKEL (reference sequence).